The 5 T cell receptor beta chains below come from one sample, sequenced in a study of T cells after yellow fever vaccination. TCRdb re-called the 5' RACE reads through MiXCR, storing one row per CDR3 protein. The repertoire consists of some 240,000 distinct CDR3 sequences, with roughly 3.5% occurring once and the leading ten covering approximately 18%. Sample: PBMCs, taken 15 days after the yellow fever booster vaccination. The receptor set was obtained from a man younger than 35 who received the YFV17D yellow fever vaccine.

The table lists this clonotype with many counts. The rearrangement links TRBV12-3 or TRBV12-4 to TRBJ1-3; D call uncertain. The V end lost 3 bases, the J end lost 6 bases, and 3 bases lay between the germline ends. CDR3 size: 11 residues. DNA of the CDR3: TGTGCCAGCAGTTTTAAAAACACCATATATTTT. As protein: CASSFKNTIYF.

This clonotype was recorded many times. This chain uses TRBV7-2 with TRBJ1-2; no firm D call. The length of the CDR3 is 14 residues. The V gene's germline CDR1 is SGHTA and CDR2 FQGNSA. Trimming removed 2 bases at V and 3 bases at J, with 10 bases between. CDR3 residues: CASSLYPTDYGYTF. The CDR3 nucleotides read TGTGCCAGCAGCTTATACCCGACCGACTATGGCTACACCTTC.

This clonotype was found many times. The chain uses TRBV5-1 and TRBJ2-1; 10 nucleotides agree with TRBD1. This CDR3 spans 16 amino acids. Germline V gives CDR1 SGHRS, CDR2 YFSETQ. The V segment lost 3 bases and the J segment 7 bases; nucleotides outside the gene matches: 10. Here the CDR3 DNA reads TGCGCCAGCAGCTCCAGGGACAGGGGCCTGATGAATGAGCAGTTCTTC. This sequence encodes CASSSRDRGLMNEQFF.

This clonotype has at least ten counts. The CDR3 is CASSSVAGRYNEQFF. CDR3 nucleotide sequence: TGTGCCAGCAGCTCAGTAGCGGGGCGATACAATGAGCAGTTCTTC. The gene calls are TRBV6-5 and TRBJ2-1; 8 bases map to TRBD2. V was clipped by 6 bases and J by 4 bases; unmatched bases: 8. In germline, CDR1 is MNHEY, CDR2 SVGAGI. This CDR3 comprises 15 residues.

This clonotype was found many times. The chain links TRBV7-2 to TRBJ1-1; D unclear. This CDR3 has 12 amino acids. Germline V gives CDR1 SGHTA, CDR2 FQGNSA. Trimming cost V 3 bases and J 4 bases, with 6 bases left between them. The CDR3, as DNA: TGTGCCAGCAGCTTCATAAGCACTGAAGCTTTCTTT. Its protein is CASSFISTEAFF.